This record covers a single T cell receptor (beta chain). The data were taken from a study of PD-1 blockade in classical Hodgkin lymphoma. Assay: immunoSEQ multiplex PCR; the TCRdb copy retains only in-frame clones and omits some. The top ten clones hold 9% to 12% of a sample with tens of thousands of clones, about 90% of them seen once. Time point meaning: cycle 4 day 1 (C4D1), after five to seven weeks of nivolumab. Relapses following autologous stem cell transplantation were seen in all patients, with brentuximab vedotin exposure varying. The specimen was peripheral blood mononuclear cells (PBMCs), collected before the fourth cycle of nivolumab. The receptor's source is a human donor with classical Hodgkin lymphoma.

CDR3 sequence reads: CASSLRDRGYEQYF. The DNA of the CDR3 is TGTGCCAGCAGCTTAAGGGACAGGGGCTACGAGCAGTACTTC. This chain connects TRBV7-9 to TRBJ2-7; TRBD1 matches 10 bases. In germline, CDR1 is SEHNR, CDR2 FQNEAQ (reference sequence). V shed 2 bases and J 3 bases; nucleotides not matched to a gene: 1. This CDR3 is built from 14 residues. Looking up the rest from reference TRBV7-9 and TRBJ2-7 gives the full variable domain: DTGVSQNPRHKITKRGQNVTFRCDPISEHNRLYWYRQTLGQGPEFLTYFQNEAQLEKSRLLSDRFSAERPKGSFSTLEIQRTEQGDSAMYLCASSLRDRGYEQYFGPGTRLTVT.